This TCR beta chain was recorded in a study of cytomegalovirus exposure and HLA in healthy donors (dated by TCRdb to 2015 to 2018). The study in broad terms: An earlier analysis of approximately 640 of the donors reported 250 to 300 Gb of sequence data and roughly 100 million unique TCR beta sequences from about 179 million T cells. An early release that covered some 630 HLA-typed donors contained approximately 300 gigabases of sequencing data and about 93 million unique TCR sequences. Of the 300 to 500 genotyped donors, 75% to 85% were placed in the genetic ancestry cluster associated with self-reported Caucasian donors. The study aimed to test whether cataloging public T cell receptors could reveal signatures of past pathogen exposure. Using immunosequencing, the study profiled T cell repertoires from some 670 subjects and related those repertoires to cytomegalovirus serostatus. A separate validation cohort of about 110 different subjects was used in addition to the roughly 620-subject first cohort. High-throughput TCR immunosequencing, statistical association of individual TCRs with disease status, and machine learning were combined to predict cytomegalovirus infection status. A later analysis re-analyzed previously published TCR beta repertoires from hundreds of donors and added high-resolution HLA genotyping to study TCR occurrence patterns. Rather than drawing on any new phenotypic data, the later analysis identified candidate immune exposures from TCR beta sequences and the way those sequences occurred across donors. To decide whether each TCR beta V gene segment behaved as functional or pseudogenic, an earlier analysis of nearly 600 of the donors relied on high-throughput TCR beta sequencing. Donor age, sex, ethnicity and CMV serostatus were collected together with the repertoire data. Genome-wide SNP genotypes for about 65% of the 666 donors were used in a later genetic analysis, which treated that subset as a discovery cohort. All discovery cohort repertoires had been generated on a single sequencing platform. HLA typing included class I and class II loci at four-digit resolution. Typing coverage varied by locus: roughly 629-630 donors for A, B, C, DRB1 and DQB1; around 560 for DQA1; more than 600 for DPA1; around 450 for DPB1. Five DR-DQ haplotypes were treated as single units for association and clustering because of strong linkage in the cohort. Across some 400 genotyped donors of the cohort, an average of roughly 230,000 unique TCR beta nucleotide sequences per donor were sequenced, and approximately 17% of those sequences were non-productive.

The cohort consisted of some 730 healthy bone marrow donors. All cohort members were sampled while nominally healthy, although unrecorded immune exposures were likely present. The donor tested CMV seronegative and was one of the 352 seronegative cohort members. A peripheral blood sample was collected from each donor, and TCR beta sequencing was performed on peripheral blood mononuclear cells. The Qiagen DNeasy Blood Extraction Kit was used to extract genomic DNA from the blood cell samples. What the work shows at the level of the full study, not this receptor alone: For the cohort, immune exposure information was limited to CMV serostatus. Because counts were too low, more than 15 rarely observed V segments, including chromosome 9 orphons, were left out of the earlier analysis of some 640 of the donors. Compared with the 666-donor mean, donors in an Asian-associated ancestry cluster had fewer N-insertions in productive TCRs, according to a later genetic analysis. According to a later analysis, parvovirus B19, influenza, CMV and Epstein-Barr virus appeared linked to several top co-occurrence clusters. A further reported finding was that TCR beta sequences accurately predicted the HLA-A and HLA-B alleles for most subjects in the first cohort. HLA typing was unavailable for some donors at each locus, so association tests used only the typed subset. Sequencing depth was assumed to be roughly uniform across donors in the presence/absence analyses, though that assumption may not hold. A cluster of highly shared sequence variants was judged likely to be a technical artifact of the sequencing pipeline. In both the original and validation cohorts, the classifier was reported to diagnose cytomegalovirus status with high specificity and sensitivity. Specific HLA alleles were associated with over 15,000 TCR beta sequences at a false discovery rate of 0.05 in a later analysis. Strong co-occurrence of HLA alleles, especially DR and DQ, made assigning TCR associations to individual alleles difficult. A later analysis found that TCR association rates varied across HLA loci, with DRB1 alleles showing the most associated TCRs and HLA-C alleles the fewest. The authors suggested that the approach could potentially be generalized to other disease states and immunological phenotypes. A later genetic analysis associated a missense DCLRE1C variant with V-gene and J-gene trimming of TCR beta chains, and an independent cohort replicated the association. The study listed 150 to 200 TCR beta chains as associated with cytomegalovirus. In vitro tests confirmed that a few of the cytomegalovirus-associated TCR beta chains recognize cytomegalovirus antigens. In a later analysis, HLA-associated TCR beta chains showed more clonal expansion and lower generation probabilities than non-associated chains that were equally common. Most CMV-associated TCR beta chains appeared to be HLA-restricted in a later analysis, and the HLA associations seemed to be driven largely by CMV exposure. In this cohort, only TCR beta chains were sequenced, and detectable features were limited by the absence of alpha or paired-chain data. An earlier analysis of roughly 570 of the donors showed that most TCR beta V segments appeared in productive rearrangements either about 87% or about 30% of the time, which broadly matched IMGT annotations. Correlated functional status among segregating V segments might be attributable to linkage disequilibrium, but an unknown experimental factor could not be ruled out. Across donors, most TCR sequences were observed very rarely, whereas some public TCRs were present in many individuals.

As concerns this clone: Its recognized antigen is unknown. Per-nucleotide qualities are absent, and no much larger clonotype sits a single base away.

The library was built by means of the immunoSEQ multiplex PCR assay. A mixture of 60 forward primers for TCR Vbeta segments and 13 reverse primers for TCR Jbeta segments was used in the multiplex PCR. The CDR3 region of rearranged TCR beta genes was amplified from genomic DNA by a multiplex PCR assay. Amplified TCR beta libraries were sequenced as 87-base-pair reads on the Illumina HiSeq System. In the source study's methods: A later analysis counted approximately 84 million unique TCR beta chains across the 700 or so repertoires, and around 12 million of these chains were shared by at least two donors. Raw reads were error-corrected and collapsed into unique sequences with a nearest-neighbor algorithm that merged closely related sequences to remove PCR and sequencing errors. CDR3 sequences were aligned to IMGT reference sequences to assign V, D and J gene segments. For a sequence to be retained, at least a six-nucleotide match to both a V gene segment and a J gene segment was required. A rearrangement was called productive if the CDR3 had no stop codons and remained in frame with V and J, and every other rearrangement was called non-productive. CDR3 was defined according to IMGT convention as the region running from the second conserved V-encoded cysteine to the conserved J-encoded phenylalanine. The earlier analysis of more than 450 of the donors excluded sequences that lacked an unambiguous match to a single V gene segment. In an earlier analysis of approximately 590 of the donors, a V segment was called functional when productive rearrangements were above 56.7%, and segregating when the standard deviation between donors exceeded 5%. A statistical classification framework was developed to diagnose cytomegalovirus status using the catalog of TCR beta chain sequences. V and J gene assignment, in a later analysis, came from comparing TCR nucleotide sequences with IMGT/GENE-DB human TR gene sequences. Using the TCRdist pipeline, a later analysis assigned CDR3 sequences along with most-parsimonious VDJ recombination scenarios. In a later analysis, every TCR beta chain was defined by the combination of its CDR3 amino acid sequence and its V-gene family, and reads without a unique V-gene family were dropped. In a later analysis, a few hundred highly shared, low-generation-probability nucleotide sequences were removed to address suspected cross-contamination and a sequencing artifact. For each public chain, a later analysis derived a clonal expansion index from normalized ranks of inferred template counts within each repertoire. Generation probabilities in a later analysis came from a VDJ recombination model fitted to out-of-frame rearrangements, and those results were checked against IGoR. Hypergeometric tests were used in a later analysis to score TCR-TCR, TCR-HLA and TCR-CMV co-occurrence, with a repertoire-size bias correction applied to the TCR pairs. False discovery rates were estimated in a later analysis by permuting HLA or CMV assignments 20 times. In a later analysis, co-occurring TCRs were grouped with DBSCAN, and TCRdist sequence similarity was added when clustering was performed within HLA-allele-positive subsets. Repertoires with fewer than 30,000 or more than 120,000 public chains, plus five repertoires with anomalous nucleotide sharing, were excluded from co-occurrence clustering. The clones in this table, taken by TCRdb from immuneACCESS, are in-frame only. Not every clone is retained; where verified, under half of the shortfall comes from an unresolved V gene, and the cause of the rest is unknown. D and trimming were read from the DNA, whereas the V and J calls and clone size are those reported in that table. A total of 120,000 to 150,000 clones appear in this sample, more than 70% of them only once. Nearly 5% of the sample is held by the ten biggest clonotypes.

The source of this sequence is a woman in her fifties or sixties in good health and CMV-seronegative. Sequences were obtained from PBMCs.

The DNA sequence is TGTGCCAGTAGTATGCGGGGGCGCGAGGACACTGAAGCTTTCTTT. Protein translation: CASSMRGREDTEAFF. The receptor chain draws on TRBV19 and TRBJ1-1; TRBD1 could be the D gene, as 6 bases match. Trimming removed 3 bases from V and 3 bases from J, leaving 14 bases between the germline ends. The germline V gene (reference sequence) supplies CDR1 LNHDA and CDR2 SQIVND. CDR3 length: 15 amino acids, cysteine to phenylalanine. The kept DNA is CDR3 alone, 45 bases in frame from the first base.